Reported below is one T cell receptor beta chain. In the original processing: Reference gene primer amplification in the assay estimated nucleated cell counts. Here immunoSEQ multiplex PCR was the method, and the copy in TCRdb shows in-frame clones only, minus some. The V and J calls and clone size are taken from that table; D and trimming were inferred from the DNA. Here the sample spans some 290,000 clones, 90% to 95% being singletons. This entry comes from a study of blood T cell repertoires in COVID-19. Overall study: The analysed material was cDNA or gDNA that came from T cells, B-cell-depleted T cells, or PBMCs.

Participants were aged roughly 18 to 89 years from 20 to 30 US areas. Cohorts were assigned according to the clinical history that participants reported. The germline CDR1 and CDR2 sequences are SEHNR and FQNEAQ (reference sequence). The ends lost 3 bases at V and 4 bases at J; junction bases unmatched: 2. The CDR3 is 15 amino acids. The sample consisted of PBMCs or T cells enriched from blood (not recorded which). The origin of this receptor is a woman in her thirties who had been exposed to COVID-19. This rearrangement joins TRBV7-9 to TRBJ2-2; 10 nucleotides agree with TRBD1. CDR3 DNA sequence: TGTGCCAGCAGCTTGGGACAGGGGAGCACCGGGGAGCTGTTTTTT. Amino acids: CASSLGQGSTGELFF. Drawing the rest from reference TRBV7-9 and TRBJ2-2, the complete variable domain is DTGVSQNPRHKITKRGQNVTFRCDPISEHNRLYWYRQTLGQGPEFLTYFQNEAQLEKSRLLSDRFSAERPKGSFSTLEIQRTEQGDSAMYLCASSLGQGSTGELFFGEGSRLTVL.